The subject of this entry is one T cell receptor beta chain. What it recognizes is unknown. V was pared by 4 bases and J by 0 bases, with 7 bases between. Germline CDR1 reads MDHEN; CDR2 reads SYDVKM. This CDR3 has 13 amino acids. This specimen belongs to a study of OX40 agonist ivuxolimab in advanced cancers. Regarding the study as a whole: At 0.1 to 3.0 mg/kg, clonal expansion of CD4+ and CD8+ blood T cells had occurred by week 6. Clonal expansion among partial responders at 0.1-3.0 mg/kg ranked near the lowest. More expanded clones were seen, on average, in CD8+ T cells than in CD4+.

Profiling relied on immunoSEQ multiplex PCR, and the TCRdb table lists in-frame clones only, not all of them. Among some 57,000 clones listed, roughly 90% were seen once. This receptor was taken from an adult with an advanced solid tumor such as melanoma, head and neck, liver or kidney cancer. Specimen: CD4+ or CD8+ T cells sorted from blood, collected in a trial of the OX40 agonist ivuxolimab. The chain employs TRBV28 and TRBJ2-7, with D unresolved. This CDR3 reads CASSWASSYEQYF. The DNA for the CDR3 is TGTGCCAGCAGTTGGGCCAGCTCCTACGAGCAGTACTTC.